Shown below are 28 T cell receptor delta chains from a single sample sequenced in a study of intestinal T cells in coeliac disease. TCRdb fed the multiplex PCR reads into CATT to redo clone calling. The table lists some 260 delta-chain clones, 55% of them singletons. Each case's genomic DNA was extracted from ten 5-µm formalin-fixed paraffin-embedded scrolls. Sequenced: a duodenal biopsy. Receptors originate from a human donor who served as a control with a normal duodenal biopsy, not a healthy volunteer.

A note on this clone: This likely traces to a read error, being one base from a far larger clone. The V gene is TRDV2, the J gene TRDJ1; D ambiguous. The J gene was missing in TCRdb and was found by matching the end of the DNA to germline. The CDR3 is 14 residues long. The germline V gene has CDR1 GEAIGNYY and CDR2 EKD. V shed 0 bases and J shed 3 bases, with 10 bases lying between them. CDR3 residues: CACDTLQRADKLIF. CDR3 coding DNA: TGTGCCTGTGACACCCTACAAAGAGCCGATAAACTCATCTTT.

The J gene has no call, while the V gene is TRDV2; the table's D call of TRDD3 was not tested on the DNA. Germline CDR1 reads GEAIGNYY; CDR2 reads EKD. The CDR3 is made up of 26 amino acids. Here the CDR3 DNA reads TGTGCCTGTGCCCCTGTACTGGGGGATACGCACAGTGCTACAAAACCTACAGAGACCTGTACAAAAACCCTCTTCTTC. Protein: CACAPVLGDTHSATKPTETCTKTLFF.

As to this clone: A read error is the likely source, as a far larger clone sits one nucleotide away. The same CDR3 can be traced to other DNA sequences in this sample. The chain combines TRDV2 with TRDJ1; D uncertain. Matching the DNA to germline supplied the J gene, which TCRdb does not give. Germline CDR1 is GEAIGNYY and CDR2 is EKD. Trimming cost V 7 bases and J 2 bases, with 10 bases left between them. CDR3 length: 12 residues. The CDR3, as DNA: TGTGCCTGCGACCTGGAAACCGATAAACTCATCTTT. Amino acids: CACDLETDKLIF.

As concerns this clone: A far larger clone is just one base off, so this is likely a read error. The chain has TRDV2 and TRDJ1, with D maybe TRDD2 (6 bases). Since TCRdb gives no J gene, matching the DNA to germline was used here to assign it. The CDR3 is made up of 16 amino acids. Germline V gene lookup returns CDR1 GEAIGNYY and CDR2 EKD. The V and J ends lost 0 bases and 6 bases respectively, with 19 bases between them. In DNA form, the CDR3 reads TGTGCCTGTGACACCTTACGGCCTTCCCCCGTGCATAAACTCATCTTT. The encoded protein is CACDTLRPSPVHKLIF.

This clone occurred once. A far larger clone is one nucleotide away, so this likely arose from a read error. This same CDR3 is encoded by further DNA sequences in the sample. V and J are TRDV2 and TRDJ1, with D perhaps matching TRDD2 (5 bases). Matching the DNA to germline supplied the J gene, which TCRdb does not give. V shed 4 bases and J shed 2 bases, with 13 bases lying between them. The CDR3 consists of 14 residues. CDR1 GEAIGNYY and CDR2 EKD come from the germline V gene. CDR3 region: CACDTLQRTDKLIF. The DNA for the CDR3 is TGTGCCTGTGATACCCTACAAAGAACCGATAAACTCATCTTT.

This clone was found a few times. V gene assignment gives TRDV3, but the J gene was left uncalled; the DNA was not used to check the table's D call, TRDD3. Germline CDR1 is TVYSNPD and CDR2 is GDNSRS (reference sequence). The CDR3 consists of 26 residues. CDR3 nucleotide sequence: TGTGCCTTCACTTCTCTTCTTCCTACTGCTGGGGGATTGGTCACCGATAAACACATCAGTATAAAAACCCTCTTCTTC. It specifies CAFTSLLPTAGGLVTDKHISIKTLFF.

Of note for this clone: With a far larger clone one base away, a read error is the likely cause. This CDR3 reads CALGESNIIWGIRRPYTDKLIF. For the CDR3, the DNA is TGTGCTCTTGGGGAATCTAATATTATCTGGGGGATACGCCGCCCTTACACCGATAAACTCATCTTT. The V call is TRDV1, the J call TRDJ1; 12 bases are a match to TRDD3. The J gene comes from matching the DNA to germline here; TCRdb lacks it. The CDR3 runs to 22 residues. The junction had 19 bases not matched to a gene; V was cut back by 2 bases and J by 0 bases. The germline V gene encodes CDR1 TSWWSYY and CDR2 QGS.

The J gene has no call, while the V gene is TRDV1; TRDD3, the table's D call, was not compared with the DNA. Germline V gives CDR1 TSWWSYY, CDR2 QGS. The CDR3 totals 22 residues. The CDR3 here is CALRLLGDTRSKKLISIKTLFF. As DNA, the CDR3 is TGTGCTCTTCGCTTACTGGGGGATACGCGGAGTAAAAAACTCATCAGTATAAAAACCCTCTTCTTC.

This clone was seen more than once but under ten times. V is TRDV1 and J is TRDJ1; 12 bases are a match to TRDD3. Because TCRdb records no J gene, it was assigned here through a match of the DNA to germline. Germline V gene sequence: CDR1 TSWWSYY, CDR2 QGS. The J segment lost 7 bases and the V segment lost 8 bases, leaving 41 bases of the junction unmatched. The length of the CDR3 is 25 residues. CDR3 in DNA: TGTGCTCTTTTACTGGGGGACCCACAATCCGAGGCCTTCCTACGGTACTGGGGGATACAAGGTAAACTCATCTTT. As protein: CALLLGDPQSEAFLRYWGIQGKLIF.

This clone appeared a few times. This likely stems from a read error, as it lies one base from a far larger clone. The V gene is given as TRDV1, and no J gene call is available; TRDD3, as called in the table, went unchecked against the DNA. Germline CDR1 reads TSWWSYY; CDR2 reads QGS. The CDR3 is 19 amino acids. In DNA, the CDR3 is TGTGCTCTTGGGGAACTAATCGTACTGGGGGATATGTGGGACAGACCCCTGATATTT. Encoded protein: CALGELIVLGDMWDRPLIF.

This clone was detected a few times. The V gene is listed as TRDV1; no J gene was called; the table's D call, TRDD3, has no DNA check behind it. Germline values: CDR1 TSWWSYY, CDR2 QGS. The CDR3 has 27 amino acids. The CDR3 loop is CALGQLPVWGIRPPYTDKLISIKTLFF. CDR3 coding DNA: TGTGCTCTTGGGCAACTTCCTGTCTGGGGGATACGACCCCCTTACACCGATAAACTCATCAGTATAAAAACCCTCTTCTTC.

To note about this clone: Because the CDR3's place on the DNA is in doubt, the DNA is left out and the CDR3 is given as listed by TCRdb. The V gene call reads TRDV2; no J gene was called; the listed D gene, TRDD3, was not tested against the DNA. With termini counted, the CDR3 has 23 amino acids. CDR1 GEAIGNYY and CDR2 EKD come from the germline V gene. The CDR3 region is CACDLLGDQKGTDKLIFGKTLFF.

V gene TRDV2 was called; the J gene was not; the D call in the table, TRDD3, was not verified against the DNA. This CDR3 has 25 amino acids. The V gene's germline CDR1 is GEAIGNYY and CDR2 EKD. The CDR3 spells CACDKNWGIRTVLQNLQRPIQTLFF. In DNA, the CDR3 is TGTGCCTGTGACAAAAATTGGGGGATACGCACAGTGCTACAAAACCTACAGAGACCTATACAAACCCTCTTCTTC.

On this clone: This likely traces to a read error, being one base from a far larger clone. Different DNA sequences within this sample yield the same CDR3. V and J are TRDV2 and TRDJ1; a weak D match, TRDD2 (6 bases). The J gene is not listed in TCRdb, so it was assigned here from a DNA match to germline. CDR1 is GEAIGNYY, CDR2 EKD, per germline. V was pared by 0 bases and J by 6 bases, with 19 bases between. CDR3 length equals 16 residues. CDR3 loop: CACDTLRPSPVYKLIF. The DNA for the CDR3 is TGTGCCTGTGACACCTTAAGGCCTTCCCCCGTGTATAAACTCATCTTT.

This chain connects TRDV2 to TRDJ1, with 9 bases lining up with TRDD3. The J gene was missing in TCRdb and was found by matching the end of the DNA to germline. This CDR3 has 17 residues. The V and J ends lost 3 bases and 6 bases, in that order; junction bases with no gene match: 16. CDR1 is GEAIGNYY and CDR2 is EKD in the germline V gene. CDR3 region: CACDFCLTGDTTNKLIF. CDR3 in DNA: TGTGCCTGTGACTTTTGCCTTACGGGGGATACTACTAATAAACTCATCTTT.

The V gene was identified as TRDV1, while no J gene was called; TRDD3, as called in the table, went unchecked against the DNA. Germline values: CDR1 TSWWSYY, CDR2 QGS. This CDR3 has 28 residues. The CDR3 nucleotides are TGTGCTCTTGGGGAATCTAATATTGTCTGGGGGATACGCCGCCCTTACACCGATAAACTCATCAGTATAAAAACCCTCTTCTTC. This gives the protein CALGESNIVWGIRRPYTDKLISIKTLFF.

This sequence joins TRDV2 and TRDJ1; possibly TRDD3 for D (6 bases). No J gene is reported in TCRdb; it was inferred here by comparing the DNA with germline. V was clipped by 4 bases and J by 0 bases, with 14 bases between them. CDR3 length: 15 residues. The germline V gene has CDR1 GEAIGNYY and CDR2 EKD. CDR3 nucleotides: TGTGCCTGTGAGAATGGGGGGGCCTACACCGATAAACTCATCTTT. It encodes CACENGGAYTDKLIF.

No J gene was assigned, while the V gene was called as TRDV1; the table's D gene call, TRDD3, was not cross checked with the DNA. Germline CDR1 reads TSWWSYY; CDR2 reads QGS. The CDR3 extends over 19 amino acids. The CDR3 loop reads CALGAPLPTDWSDMPGAIF. In DNA, the CDR3 is TGTGCTCTTGGGGCCCCCCTTCCTACGGACTGGTCGGATATGCCGGGGGCCATCTTT.

Of note for this clone: At one of its ends the junction is not consistent with the germline gene, which may arise from a read error. The chain combines TRDV1 with TRDJ1, with 8 bases matching TRDD3. No J segment appears in TCRdb, so it was assigned here by matching the sequence to germline. The length of the CDR3 is 22 residues. In germline, CDR1 is TSWWSYY, CDR2 QGS. The CDR3 region has the DNA TGCTCTGGGAAAAATGGGCCTACAAAGGGACTGGGGGGGGGGCCGGGGGCCGATAAACTCATCTTT. Its translation is CSGKNGPTKGLGGGPGADKLIF.

In the case of this clone: It is likely a read error: a sequence one base away is far more abundant. The chain combines TRDV1 with TRDJ1; 13 nucleotides align to TRDD3. TCRdb gives no J gene; it was assigned here by matching the DNA to germline. The V and J ends lost 2 bases and 0 bases, in that order; junction bases with no gene match: 18. The CDR3 sequence is 22 residues long. Germline CDR1 TSWWSYY, CDR2 QGS. The CDR3 loop is CALGECFIASYWGIRYTDKLIF. For the CDR3, the DNA is TGTGCTCTTGGGGAATGTTTTATCGCCTCCTACTGGGGGATACGCTACACCGATAAACTCATCTTT.

TRDV2 is the V gene, and the J gene was not called; the tabulated D call, TRDD3, remains unverified against the DNA. The CDR3 extends over 23 amino acids. Germline-derived CDR1 and CDR2 are GEAIGNYY and EKD. CDR3 in amino acids: CACETLGDTRSTDKLIRIKTLFF. CDR3 nucleotides: TGTGCCTGTGAAACCCTGGGGGATACGCGTTCCACCGATAAACTCATCAGAATAAAAACCCTTTTCTTC.

In the case of this clone: TCRdb records a much larger clone's protein for this DNA, with a difference at residue 12 that likely arises from a read error; the protein given is the translation of the DNA. The gene calls are TRDV2 and TRDJ1; 9 nucleotides line up with TRDD3. The J gene, missing from TCRdb, was assigned here through DNA to germline matching. The CDR3 has 17 amino acids. Germline-derived CDR1 and CDR2 are GEAIGNYY and EKD. J lost 4 bases, V lost 3 bases, and 14 bases had no gene match. CDR3 amino acids: CACDLLGDQKGIDKLIF. The CDR3 DNA reads as TGTGCCTGTGACCTACTGGGGGACCAAAAGGGGATCGATAAACTCATCTTT.

Notes on this clone: This likely stems from a read error, as it lies one base from a far larger clone. The chain has TRDV2 and TRDJ1, with D possibly matching TRDD2 (5 bases). TCRdb is silent on the J gene; assignment here came from matching the DNA to germline. Trimming removed 3 bases at V and 2 bases at J, with 12 bases between. This CDR3 comprises 14 residues. Germline V gene sequence: CDR1 GEAIGNYY, CDR2 EKD. CDR3 amino acids: CACDPLQRTDKLIF. The CDR3 region has the DNA TGTGCCTGTGACCCCCTACAAAGAACCGATAAACTCATCTTT.

Concerning this clone itself: A far larger clone is one nucleotide away, so this likely arose from a read error. At the DNA level, this CDR3 is encoded by other sequences in the same sample as well. No J gene was assigned, while the V gene was called as TRDV1; the D call in the table, TRDD3, was not verified against the DNA. CDR1 and CDR2 (germline): TSWWSYY, QGS. CDR3 size: 16 residues. The CDR3 sequence is CALRLLGDTRSKKLIF. As DNA, the CDR3 is TGTGCTCTTCGCTTACTGGGGGATACGCGGAGTAAAAAACTTATCTTT.

With respect to this clone: A far larger clone is just one base off, so this is likely a read error. The chain employs TRDV2 and TRDJ3; 8 bases map to TRDD3. TCRdb does not report a J gene; here it was assigned by matching the DNA to germline references. The germline V gene has CDR1 GEAIGNYY and CDR2 EKD. There are 19 residues in the CDR3. The V and J ends lost 6 bases and 0 bases, in that order; junction bases with no gene match: 12. CDR3 sequence reads: CACCWGTGRSSWDTRQMFF. The CDR3 region has the DNA TGTGCCTGTTGCTGGGGGACCGGTAGAAGCTCCTGGGACACCCGACAGATGTTTTTC.

The chain carries TRDV3 and TRDJ1, with 8 bases matching TRDD3. The J gene was missing in TCRdb and was found by matching the end of the DNA to germline. In germline, CDR1 is TVYSNPD, CDR2 GDNSRS (reference sequence). The CDR3 contains 17 residues. The V segment lost 4 bases and the J segment 4 bases; nucleotides outside the gene matches: 20. CDR3 nucleotides: TGTGCCTCCTCTGAGGCCCCCCGGGGATACTTACACGATAAACTCATCTTT. It codes for CASSEAPRGYLHDKLIF.

The chain has TRDV3 and TRDJ1; tentatively, D is TRDD3 (5 bases). TCRdb records no J gene; here it was assigned by comparing the DNA to germline. Germline lookup yields CDR1 TVYSNPD and CDR2 GDNSRS (reference sequence). This CDR3 has 16 residues. The V end was cut by 2 bases, the J end by 0 bases, with 19 bases between. CDR3 in amino acids: CAFYRGDVQYTDKLIF. CDR3 nucleotide sequence: TGTGCCTTTTATAGAGGGGACGTTCAGTACACCGATAAACTCATCTTT.

As regards this clone: A single base is all that separates this from a far larger clone, so a read error is likely. The chain has TRDV1 and TRDJ1; TRDD3 matches at 11 bases. Because TCRdb records no J gene, it was assigned here through a match of the DNA to germline. The CDR3 extends over 22 amino acids. Germline values: CDR1 TSWWSYY, CDR2 QGS. V lost 2 bases, J lost 3 bases, and 23 bases stayed unmatched. The CDR3 loop is CALGERGAFLRCPGGYSDKLIF. CDR3 nucleotide sequence: TGTGCTCTTGGGGAAAGGGGAGCCTTCCTACGTTGTCCTGGGGGATACTCCGATAAACTCATCTTT.